This TCR beta chain is from a study of OX40 agonist ivuxolimab in advanced cancers. Study-level background: Every patient in dose escalation had hepatocellular carcinoma, melanoma, renal cell or head and neck cancer. Findings of the study overall: Low clonal expansion, among the lowest seen, marked partial responders at 0.1-3.0 mg/kg. The study found that CD8+ T cells averaged more expanded clones than CD4+.

Germline V CDR1 and CDR2: SEHNR, FQNEAQ (reference sequence). This CDR3 spans 13 amino acids. The V gene lost 6 bases and the J gene lost 4 bases, with 12 bases spanning the gap. The protocol was immunoSEQ multiplex PCR, while the TCRdb copy is restricted to in-frame clones and leaves out a portion. This sample yields tens of thousands of clones, of which about 87% are seen a single time; around 9.9% belongs to the top ten. About this clone: Its antigen is still unknown.

The chain joins TRBV7-9 to TRBJ1-2; D is undetermined. The TCR originated in an adult with an advanced solid tumor such as melanoma, head and neck, liver or kidney cancer. The specimen was CD4+ or CD8+ T cells sorted from blood, collected in a trial of the OX40 agonist ivuxolimab. In DNA, the CDR3 is TGTGCCAGCAGTGGTGGGCAGATCTATGGCTACACCTTC. Translating it yields CASSGGQIYGYTF.